The 9 T cell receptor beta chains given below trace back to one sample, sequenced in a study of cytomegalovirus exposure and HLA in healthy donors. The PCR ran on 60 Vbeta and 13 Jbeta primers. The table came from immunoSEQ multiplex PCR; TCRdb's copy has only in-frame clones and leaves some out. The sample shows 110,000 to 150,000 clones, 80% of them seen only once. The specimen was PBMCs. Source of these receptors: a female donor in good health and CMV-seronegative.

The rearrangement joins TRBV7-2 to TRBJ2-7; 9 nucleotides align to TRBD2. With 0 bases clipped from V and 2 bases from J, the junction kept 5 bases outside the gene matches. This CDR3 has 16 amino acids. CDR1 SGHTA and CDR2 FQGNSA come from the germline V gene. As DNA, the CDR3 is TGTGCCAGCAGCTTAGCTCAGACTAGCGGAACCTACGAGCAGTACTTC. Translated: CASSLAQTSGTYEQYF.

This sequence joins TRBV6-6 and TRBJ1-5, with D tentatively TRBD1 (5 bases). Germline V CDR1 and CDR2: MNHNY, SVGAGI (reference sequence). The germline V and J ends were trimmed by 5 bases and 2 bases, with 7 bases remaining between them. This CDR3 spans 13 amino acids. CDR3 nucleotides: TGTGCCAGCAGTCCACAGGGCAATCAGCCCCAGCATTTT. Translated, it gives CASSPQGNQPQHF.

This clone was found a few times. The chain couples TRBV4-1 to TRBJ1-1, with D possibly TRBD1 on 5 matching bases. Germline assignment: CDR1 MGHRA and CDR2 YSYEKL. The CDR3 is made up of 16 amino acids. V was pared by 3 bases and J by 10 bases, with 24 bases between. In DNA, the CDR3 is TGCGCCAGCAGCCACATCCCAATCCCAGGGTCCCCGGGAGCTTTCTTT. Translated: CASSHIPIPGSPGAFF.

In this sample, this clone turned up a few times. The CDR3 bases are TGTGCCAGCAGCAGACAGGGGGGCAATCAGCCCCAGCATTTT. Translating it yields CASSRQGGNQPQHF. V usage is TRBV5-6 and J usage is TRBJ1-5, with TRBD1 matching over 9 bases. From germline, CDR1 is SGHDT and CDR2 YYEEEE. The trim removed 4 bases at V and 2 bases at J, leaving 1 base unmatched. The CDR3 loop spans 14 amino acids.

The chain has TRBV6-6 and TRBJ2-1; TRBD2 is a possible D gene (6 bases). Trimming took off 2 bases at V and 5 bases at J, with 7 bases between the two ends. The CDR3 consists of 13 residues. Germline V CDR1 and CDR2: MNHNY, SVGAGI (reference sequence). The CDR3: CASSYPGDNEQFF. CDR3 sequence (DNA): TGTGCCAGCAGTTACCCGGGAGACAATGAGCAGTTCTTC.

The chain recombines TRBV19 with TRBJ2-7; 11 bases map to TRBD2. The J call is in doubt because the DNA end fits TRBJ2-1 better. The CDR3 has 18 residues. Germline V gene data show CDR1 as LNHDA and CDR2 as SQIVND (reference sequence). CDR3 amino acids: CASSIALRLAGSTYEQFF. The CDR3 coding sequence is TGTGCCAGTAGTATAGCCCTCCGACTAGCGGGGAGCACCTACGAGCAGTTCTTC.

The table lists this clone with a few counts. The V call is TRBV27, the J call TRBJ1-5; D is possibly TRBD1 (5 bases). V was shortened by 0 bases and J by 0 bases, with 9 bases between the two germline ends. Germline values: CDR1 MNHEY, CDR2 SMNVEV (reference sequence). The CDR3 extends over 16 amino acids. In nucleotides, the CDR3 is TGTGCCAGCAGTTTATCTTCAGGGCTTAGCAATCAGCCCCAGCATTTT. This sequence encodes CASSLSSGLSNQPQHF.

The rearrangement uses TRBV28 and TRBJ1-1; D unclear. The CDR3 runs to 14 residues. V was clipped by 2 bases and J by 4 bases, with 11 bases between them. Germline CDR1 reads MDHEN; CDR2 reads SYDVKM. Here the CDR3 reads CASSLGSRSTEAFF. DNA for the CDR3: TGTGCCAGCAGTTTAGGGAGTCGTTCCACTGAAGCTTTCTTT. Drawing the rest from reference TRBV28 and TRBJ1-1, the complete variable domain is DVKVTQSSRYLVKRTGEKVFLECVQDMDHENMFWYRQDPGLGLRLIYFSYDVKMKEKGDIPEGYSVSREKKERFSLILESASTNQTSMYLCASSLGSRSTEAFFGQGTRLTVV.

The V gene is TRBV6-5, the J gene TRBJ1-3; maybe TRBD1 (5 bases). In germline, CDR1 is MNHEY, CDR2 SVGAGI. The CDR3 runs to 15 residues. Trimming stripped 6 bases from V and 0 bases from J, with 12 bases between. For the CDR3, the DNA is TGTGCCAGCAGCCCCCAGGGAACCTCTGGAAACACCATATATTTT. As protein: CASSPQGTSGNTIYF.